A selection of T cell receptor beta chains follows, all from one sample in a study of blood T cells in healthy people across ages. Using its own MiXCR run on the 5' RACE reads, TCRdb lists one record per CDR3 protein. The sample carries around 900,000 distinct CDR3 sequences, around 54% recorded once. Sequencing input: blood. All receptors derive from a woman between 55 and 75 years old in good health. The CDR3 runs from the conserved cysteine through the conserved F or W. A D gene is named only where the DNA matches it firmly. Part of the rows lack a size; the others show once, few, many or a class for expanded clones.

v_gene,abundance,d_gene,j_gene,CDR3nt,CDR3aa
TRBV7-2,few,TRBD2,TRBJ2-1,TGTGCCAGCAAACAGCCCTGGAGACTAGCGGGAGATGAGCAGTTCTTC,CASKQPWRLAGDEQFF
TRBV28,few,TRBD1,TRBJ2-7,TGTGCCAGCAATACCCCTGGGACAGGGAGAGTTACCGAGCAGTACTTC,CASNTPGTGRVTEQYF
TRBV30,NA,TRBD1,TRBJ1-4,TGTGCCTGGAGTGGGGGACAGCCGAATGAAAAACTGTTTTTT,CAWSGGQPNEKLFF
TRBV20-1,once,NA,TRBJ1-2,TGCAGTGCTAGGGGGGCTGGCTACACCTTC,CSARGAGYTF
TRBV5-5,NA,TRBD1,TRBJ2-7,TGTGCCAGCACACTAATTCCGGGACAGGGGTCCTACGAGCAGTACTTC,CASTLIPGQGSYEQYF
TRBV20-1,NA,TRBD1,TRBJ2-7,TGCAGTGACACTCGGGACAGGGGGAACTACGAGCAGTACTTC,CSDTRDRGNYEQYF
TRBV5-5,NA,NA,TRBJ1-4,TGTGCCAGCAGCTTGGGAGTTTGGGCAGGAGACGCCGGCCCTGTCGGTAAACTGTTTTTT,CASSLGVWAGDAGPVGKLFF
TRBV20-1,NA,NA,TRBJ1-6,TGCAGTGCTGGAGATCCCTCATTTAGCTCCTATAATTCACCCCTCCACTTT,CSAGDPSFSSYNSPLHF
TRBV4-2,NA,NA,TRBJ2-5,TGTGCCAGCAGCCAAGATCCGAGGGAGGAGGAGACCCAGTACTTC,CASSQDPREEETQYF
TRBV6-6,NA,TRBD2,TRBJ2-5,TGTGCCGGCAGACCCGGACTAGCGGGGGAAGAGCAGTACTTC,CAGRPGLAGEEQYF
TRBV3-1,once,NA,TRBJ2-1,TGTGCCAGCAGCCAAGATGAATTCCCCCCTGACTACTCTCCCCTGGGGCATTACAATGAGCAGTTCTTC,CASSQDEFPPDYSPLGHYNEQFF
TRBV20-1,NA,NA,TRBJ2-7,TGCAGGCCAGGGGCGCGGAACTACAATGAGCAGTACTTC,CRPGARNYNEQYF
TRBV12-3/TRBV12-4,NA,TRBD2,TRBJ2-7,TGTGCCAGCAGTTTAATTGGGCGGGGGGTCCACGAGCAGTACTTC,CASSLIGRGVHEQYF
TRBV12-3/TRBV12-4,few,NA,TRBJ1-4,TGTGCCAGCAGGTCAAATGAAAAACTGTTTTTT,CASRSNEKLFF
TRBV9,few,NA,TRBJ2-5,TGTGCCAGCAGCGTGGGACCGGGAGAGACCCAGTACTTC,CASSVGPGETQYF
TRBV27,NA,TRBD1,TRBJ2-4,TGTGCCAGCAGTTCCTCGGGACAGTCAAAAAACATTCAGTACTTC,CASSSSGQSKNIQYF
TRBV7-9,NA,NA,TRBJ2-5,TGTGCCAGCAGCTCCAGCCTTGATGAGACCCAGTACTTC,CASSSSLDETQYF
TRBV6-2/TRBV6-3,NA,TRBD2,TRBJ2-1,TGTGCCAGCAGTGGGTTGGGGGAGGGCCGCAATGAGCAGTTCTTC,CASSGLGEGRNEQFF
TRBV7-9,NA,TRBD1,TRBJ2-7,TGTGCCAGCATCTTCGGGACAGGGGGCGAGCAGTACTTC,CASIFGTGGEQYF
TRBV5-1,NA,TRBD2,TRBJ2-1,TGTGCCAGCAGCTCTCATAGCGGGAGCCGAGGTGAGCAGTTCTTC,CASSSHSGSRGEQFF
TRBV5-1,NA,NA,TRBJ2-3,TGCGCCTGCAGCCACTACGACAGGCCCAGCACAGATACGCAGTATTTT,CACSHYDRPSTDTQYF
TRBV20-1,NA,NA,TRBJ2-7,TGCAGTGCTAGTCCAGGACAATTCAGCTCCTACGAGCAGTACTTC,CSASPGQFSSYEQYF
TRBV18,NA,NA,TRBJ1-2,TGTGCCAGCTCACCAAATTTAGGGAGCTACACCTTC,CASSPNLGSYTF
TRBV20-1,NA,NA,TRBJ1-2,TGCAGTGCCGGGACCTCCTCGGGAGGCTACACCTTC,CSAGTSSGGYTF
TRBV12-3/TRBV12-4,NA,NA,TRBJ2-3,TGTGCCAGCAGTTTGGGAGTGGTAGGAGATACGCAGTATTTT,CASSLGVVGDTQYF
TRBV7-2,few,NA,TRBJ1-5,TGTGCCAGCAGCTTCGTCTCGGCAGGGTATAGCAATCAGCCCCAGCATTTT,CASSFVSAGYSNQPQHF
TRBV5-1,few,NA,TRBJ2-3,TGCGCCAGCAGCTTGGTAATGGATACGCAGTATTTT,CASSLVMDTQYF
TRBV28,NA,TRBD1,TRBJ2-7,TGTGCCAGCAGGACAGGGGGTGCCCTCGACGAGCAGTACTTC,CASRTGGALDEQYF
TRBV12-3/TRBV12-4,once,NA,TRBJ2-5,TGTGCCAGCAGTTTAATGGCTGGAGCAGGGAATGAGCAGTACTTC,CASSLMAGAGNEQYF
TRBV28,once,TRBD2,TRBJ2-3,TGTGCCAGCAGTTTTAAGGGGAGCGGGAGGGCCCGAGATACGCAGTATTTT,CASSFKGSGRARDTQYF
TRBV20-1,once,NA,TRBJ2-3,TGCAGTGCTACGTGGGGGCTAGGAGATACGCAGTATTTT,CSATWGLGDTQYF
TRBV18,NA,NA,TRBJ1-1,TGTGCCAGCTCACTATCTCTTAAGACTGAAGCTTTCTTT,CASSLSLKTEAFF
TRBV4-1,NA,NA,TRBJ2-4,TGCGCCAGCAGCCAAGAGCGTGAGGGGCTAGGGGCCAAAAACATTCAGTACTTC,CASSQEREGLGAKNIQYF
TRBV20-1,NA,TRBD2,TRBJ2-7,TGCAGTGCTAGGGGCCGGACTAGCCGAAAACCCTACGAGCAGTACTTC,CSARGRTSRKPYEQYF
TRBV7-2,NA,TRBD2,TRBJ2-5,TGTGCCAGCAGCTTATCCCAATCTAGCGGAGCCTTTGAGCAGTACTTC,CASSLSQSSGAFEQYF
TRBV4-1,NA,NA,TRBJ2-1,TGCGCCAGCAGCCAGGCTTCCACACGAAGCTCCTACAATGAGCAGTTCTTC,CASSQASTRSSYNEQFF
TRBV7-2,few,NA,TRBJ2-7,TGTGCCAGCAGCCAAGATCGTTTCTCCTACGAGCAGTACTTC,CASSQDRFSYEQYF
TRBV14,NA,NA,TRBJ2-7,TGTGCCAGCAGCCAGCTGGACAGCTACGAGCAGTACTTC,CASSQLDSYEQYF
TRBV28,NA,NA,TRBJ1-2,TGTGCCAGCAGTTTCTCCGTCTCGAATAGCTACACCTTC,CASSFSVSNSYTF
TRBV7-9,few,TRBD2,TRBJ2-6,TGTGCTACGGGACTAGCGGGAGGAGGGGCCAACGTCCTGACTTTC,CATGLAGGGANVLTF
TRBV5-5,NA,NA,TRBJ2-2,TGTGCCAGCAGCTTCGTAGCGACCGGGGAGCTGTTTTTT,CASSFVATGELFF
TRBV14,NA,NA,TRBJ1-1,TGTGCCAGCAGCCCGTGGCAGAACACTGAAGCTTTCTTT,CASSPWQNTEAFF